What follows are 24 T cell receptor beta chains derived from one specimen sequenced in a study of blood T cells in healthy people across ages. With a J-beta primer mix and a sample-barcoded 5' primer, a second PCR ran 7 to 11 cycles. Each CDR3 protein gets one entry after TCRdb re-called the 5' RACE reads with MiXCR. The sample has 1.5 million to 2 million distinct CDR3 sequences, around half seen once; the top ten hold over 2%. Sequencing used blood. The source of these receptors is a woman aged 40 to 49 in good health.

This clonotype was picked up a small number of times. V gene TRBV6-2 or TRBV6-3 combines with J gene TRBJ2-5; TRBD1 aligns across 10 bases. Per germline, CDR1 MNHEY and CDR2 SVGEGT. CDR3 length equals 15 residues. V shed 6 bases, J shed 5 bases, and the junction held 9 bases outside the gene matches. This CDR3 reads CASSTYRDRGETQYF. The DNA for the CDR3 is TGTGCCAGCAGCACTTACAGGGACAGGGGTGAGACCCAGTACTTC.

The J gene is TRBJ2-7, the V gene TRBV20-1, with unresolved D. The DNA end lines up better with TRBJ2-5; the J call may be wrong. The CDR3 is 11 amino acids. Per the germline V gene, CDR1 is DFQATT and CDR2 is SNEGSKA (reference sequence). The CDR3 DNA sequence: TGCAGTGCTAGTAATACCGAGACCCAGTACTTC. It encodes CSASNTETQYF.

In DNA, the CDR3 is TGCGCCAGCAGCCAAGATTTGCGGGGGAACACTGAAGCTTTCTTT. As protein: CASSQDLRGNTEAFF. The chain joins TRBV4-3 to TRBJ1-1; no firm D call. Germline-derived CDR1 and CDR2 are LGHNA and YSLEER. V was pared by 0 bases and J by 1 base, with 9 bases between. CDR3 size: 15 residues.

Note on this clonotype: One end of the junction is discordant with germline, which a read error may explain. The gene calls are TRBV6-1 and TRBJ1-2; 7 nucleotides line up with TRBD1. Germline V gene lookup returns CDR1 MNHNS and CDR2 SASEGT. The CDR3 covers 13 residues. CDR3 nucleotides: TGTGCCAGCAGTGAAAGGGGGCTTAGTGGCCACACCTTC. Its translation is CASSERGLSGHTF.

The V call is TRBV6-5, the J call TRBJ1-5, with a possible D match to TRBD1 (6 bases). The CDR3 sequence is 14 residues long. Germline loops: CDR1 MNHEY, CDR2 SVGAGI. The V end was cut by 5 bases, the J end by 4 bases, with 12 bases between. CDR3 in DNA: TGTGCCAGCAGTGACAGGCGACGGAATCAGCCCCAGCATTTT. It translates to CASSDRRRNQPQHF.

This chain joins TRBV20-1 and TRBJ2-1, with unresolved D. V shed 5 bases and J shed 7 bases, with 9 bases lying between them. CDR1 and CDR2 (germline): DFQATT, SNEGSKA (reference sequence). This CDR3 has 11 amino acids. The chain's CDR3 is CSASMGNEQFF. The CDR3 DNA reads as TGCAGTGCTTCGATGGGAAATGAGCAGTTCTTC.

About this clonotype: The junction does not match germline at one end; this may be a read error. This chain uses TRBV28 with TRBJ2-7, with 9 bases matching TRBD2. The CDR3 length is 15 residues. CDR1 MDHEN and CDR2 SYDVKM come from the germline V gene. The CDR3 is CAGSLGRGGSYEQYF. CDR3 in DNA: TGTGCCGGCAGTTTAGGGCGGGGGGGCAGCTACGAGCAGTACTTC.

The V call is TRBV11-1, the J call TRBJ2-7; no clear D. The V gene lost 1 base and the J gene lost 2 bases, with 12 bases spanning the gap. CDR3 length: 15 amino acids. Germline V CDR1 and CDR2: SGHAT, FQDESV (reference sequence). In DNA form, the CDR3 reads TGTGCCAGCAGCTTAGATGGTGTATCTCCCTACGAGCAGTACTTC. It encodes CASSLDGVSPYEQYF.

This clonotype has just a few counts. The genes are TRBV2 and TRBJ2-4; the D is unclear. The germline V and J ends were trimmed by 4 bases and 13 bases, with 17 bases remaining between them. The CDR3 spans 13 residues. From germline, CDR1 is SNHLY and CDR2 FYNNEI. The CDR3 bases are TGTGCCAGCAGTGTCAGGCAGGTCGGAGAGCAGTACTTC. As protein: CASSVRQVGEQYF.

This clonotype came up a few times. The V call is TRBV29-1, the J call TRBJ2-5; D may be TRBD1 or TRBD2 (6 bases each). Between the trimmed V and J ends, which lost 4 bases and 5 bases, there was a span of 17 bases. CDR1 and CDR2 (germline): SQVTM, ANQGSEA. CDR3 size: 14 residues. The CDR3: CSVGSGGGRETQYF. In DNA form, the CDR3 reads TGCAGCGTTGGCAGTGGAGGGGGTCGGGAGACCCAGTACTTC.

The chain recombines TRBV13 with TRBJ1-1, with 10 nucleotides matching TRBD1. The CDR3 extends over 15 amino acids. The germline CDR1 and CDR2 sequences are PRHDT and FYEKMQ (reference sequence). The V segment lost 0 bases and the J segment 11 bases; nucleotides outside the gene matches: 9. In DNA form, the CDR3 reads TGTGCCAGCAGCTTAGGGGGGACAGGGGAGTTGGGGGCTTTCTTT. Amino acids: CASSLGGTGELGAFF.

This rearrangement joins TRBV6-1 to TRBJ1-4; 8 bases align to TRBD1. This CDR3 has 16 amino acids. The germline CDR1 and CDR2 sequences are MNHNS and SASEGT. The V segment lost 3 bases and the J segment 8 bases; nucleotides outside the gene matches: 11. DNA for the CDR3: TGTGCCAGCAGTGAGGGGTTGACAGGGGTCAAGGAAAAACTGTTTTTT. Its translation: CASSEGLTGVKEKLFF.

The chain uses TRBV6-2 or TRBV6-3 and TRBJ2-3, with 7 bases lining up with TRBD2. J was trimmed by 1 base and V by 2 bases; bases with no gene match: 3. Germline CDR1 MNHEY, CDR2 SVGEGT. The CDR3 spans 15 residues. This chain's CDR3 is CASSYPTSRTDTQYF. CDR3 nucleotides: TGTGCCAGCAGTTACCCGACTAGCCGCACAGATACGCAGTATTTT.

The chain recombines TRBV6-1 with TRBJ2-5; D uncertain. Between the trimmed V and J ends, which lost 4 bases and 4 bases, there was a span of 7 bases. Germline V gives CDR1 MNHNS, CDR2 SASEGT. This CDR3 has 12 amino acids. This CDR3 reads CASSAVAETQYF. As DNA, the CDR3 is TGTGCCAGCAGTGCCGTAGCAGAGACCCAGTACTTC.

Worth noting for this clonotype: This may be a read error: a much more frequent sequence differs by one nucleotide. The chain joins TRBV27 to TRBJ2-7; the match to TRBD2 covers 7 bases. CDR1 and CDR2 (germline): MNHEY, SMNVEV (reference sequence). The CDR3 has 13 residues. V lost 5 bases and J lost 2; bases outside the gene matches: 3. CDR3 nucleotides: TGTGCCAGCAGTATCGGGGGGACCTACGAGCAGTACTTC. Its translation is CASSIGGTYEQYF.

The chain is built from TRBV6-5 and TRBJ2-7; D not certain. The V gene's germline CDR1 is MNHEY and CDR2 SVGAGI. Trimming removed 0 bases from V and 3 bases from J, with 12 bases in between. The CDR3 extends over 15 amino acids. The chain's CDR3 is CASSYSVTTRYEQYF. CDR3 sequence (DNA): TGTGCCAGCAGTTACTCAGTCACCACCCGCTACGAGCAGTACTTC.

This clonotype came up a few times. CDR3 sequence: CSASAGGNEQFF. As DNA, the CDR3 is TGCAGTGCTAGCGCAGGGGGCAATGAGCAGTTCTTC. The chain recombines TRBV20-1 with TRBJ2-1; 7 nucleotides align to TRBD1. The germline V gene has CDR1 DFQATT and CDR2 SNEGSKA (reference sequence). V was pared by 3 bases and J by 6 bases, with 2 bases of the junction left unmatched. The CDR3 has 12 residues.

In this sample, this clonotype turned up a few times. The rearrangement uses TRBV6-6 and TRBJ2-5; TRBD1 might be the D (6 bases). The V end was cut by 4 bases, the J end by 5 bases, with 14 bases between. This CDR3 is 14 amino acids long. Germline V gene lookup returns CDR1 MNHNY and CDR2 SVGAGI (reference sequence). The CDR3 nucleotides read TGTGCCAGCAGTTCGAACAGGGTTCTGGAGACCCAGTACTTC. Its translation: CASSSNRVLETQYF.

This chain joins TRBV27 and TRBJ2-5; TRBD1 matches at 8 bases. The J call may be incorrect, as the DNA end agrees better with TRBJ2-7. Germline CDR1 and CDR2: MNHEY and SMNVEV (reference sequence). This CDR3 is built from 14 residues. The CDR3 region has the DNA TGTGCCAGCAGTACAACGACAGGGGCCTACGAGCAGTACTTC. Translating gives CASSTTTGAYEQYF.

This clonotype was seen at least ten times. V usage is TRBV12-3 or TRBV12-4 and J usage is TRBJ2-4; D gene ambiguous. The CDR3 consists of 12 residues. The ends were cut back, 6 bases at V and 7 bases at J, with 10 bases in the middle. In DNA, the CDR3 is TGTGCCAGCAGCCCGCAAGGGAACATTCAGTACTTC. Its protein product is CASSPQGNIQYF.

This clonotype showed up just once. The CDR3 sequence is CASSPRWDRDEQYF. CDR3 in DNA: TGTGCCAGCAGCCCGAGGTGGGACAGGGACGAGCAGTACTTC. The chain combines TRBV4-2 with TRBJ2-7, with 9 bases that match TRBD1. Germline CDR1 and CDR2: LGHNA and YNFKEQ. There are 14 residues in the CDR3. After removal of 4 bases from V and 5 bases from J, the junction contained 6 bases not matched to a gene.

The chain joins TRBV10-3 to TRBJ1-2; maybe TRBD1 (6 bases). From germline, CDR1 is ENHRY and CDR2 SYGVKD. V lost 8 bases to trimming and J lost 3 bases, with 28 bases between them. The CDR3 runs 18 residues. The CDR3 DNA is TGTGCCATCCGGTCTAGAGGGCCAGGGGATTATAGGGACTATGGCTACACCTTC. Amino acid sequence: CAIRSRGPGDYRDYGYTF.

About this clonotype itself: A junction end diverges from the germline sequence, so it may reflect a read error. V gene TRBV20-1 combines with J gene TRBJ2-1, with 7 bases fitting TRBD1. The CDR3 covers 13 residues. The V gene's germline CDR1 is DFQATT and CDR2 SNEGSKA (reference sequence). The CDR3: CSARGSSHNEQFF. CDR3 nucleotides: TGCAGTGCCAGGGGGAGCTCCCACAATGAGCAGTTCTTC.

The chain has TRBV27 and TRBJ2-1; 7 bases fit TRBD1. Near its end, the DNA agrees better with TRBJ2-7, so the J call may be wrong. Germline CDR1 MNHEY, CDR2 SMNVEV (reference sequence). The CDR3 runs to 15 residues. CDR3 sequence: CASRWGQSSYNEQYF. The DNA for the CDR3 is TGTGCCAGCAGATGGGGACAGAGCTCCTACAATGAGCAGTACTTC.